This TCR beta chain was captured in a study of T cell responses to AZD1222 COVID-19 vaccine. Study-wide points: In the spike-specific TCR repertoire, nearly half reportedly target unmutated variant regions. A mostly white British donor set with more females was recruited, and clonal diversity was possibly underestimated.

Germline CDR1 is SGHVS and CDR2 is FQNEAQ. The V end lost 2 bases, the J end lost 1 base, and 8 bases lay between the germline ends. The CDR3 loop spans 14 amino acids. To note about this clone: Its antigen is unknown.

Some clones are missing from TCRdb's copy, which holds only in-frame ones; the method was immunoSEQ multiplex PCR. The sample lists approximately 150,000 clones; more than 70% were seen once. Pooled together were second doses at about 4 or about 12 weeks. The origin of this receptor is an adult who received the AZD1222 COVID-19 vaccine. The sequencing here drew on peripheral blood, taken 28 days after the second AZD1222 dose. This chain uses TRBV7-8 with TRBJ1-1, with D hard to call. CDR3 DNA: TGTGCCAGCAGCTTAACAAGGCCGAACACTGAAGCTTTCTTT. Residues: CASSLTRPNTEAFF.